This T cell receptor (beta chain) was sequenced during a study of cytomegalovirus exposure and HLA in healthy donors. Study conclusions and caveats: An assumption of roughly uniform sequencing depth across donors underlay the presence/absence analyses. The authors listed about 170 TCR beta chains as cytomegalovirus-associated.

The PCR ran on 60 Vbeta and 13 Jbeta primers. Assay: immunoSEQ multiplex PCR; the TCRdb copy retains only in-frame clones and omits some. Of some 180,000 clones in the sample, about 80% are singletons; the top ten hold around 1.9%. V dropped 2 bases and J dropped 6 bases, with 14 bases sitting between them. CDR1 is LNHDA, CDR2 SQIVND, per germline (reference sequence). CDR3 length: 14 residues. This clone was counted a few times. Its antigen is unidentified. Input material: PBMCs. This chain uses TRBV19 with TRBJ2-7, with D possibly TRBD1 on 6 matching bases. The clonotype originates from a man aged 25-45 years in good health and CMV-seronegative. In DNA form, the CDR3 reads TGTGCCAGTAGTATAAGAGGACAGATCCCCGAGCAGTACTTC. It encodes CASSIRGQIPEQYF.